This T cell receptor (beta chain) comes out of a study of identical twins (dated by TCRdb to about 2016). Some background on the complete study: To test whether fetal clonotypes persist, the study used deep sequencing on TCR alpha and beta repertoires from monozygotic twins, unrelated adults of various ages, and cord blood. To rule out contamination, replicate twin experiments were performed at different times with different library preparation protocols.

The method was 5' RACE. Sequencing was carried out with an Illumina HiSeq 2000. A universal primer binding site was added through template switching, and the final cDNA carried a unique molecular identifier so that TCR cDNA molecules could be counted accurately. First-strand cDNA for TCR alpha and beta chains was synthesized from specific primers in the conserved constant-segment region. To control for contamination, each cDNA library was double barcoded with a SMART-Mk sample barcode plus Illumina barcodes. TruSeq adapter sequences along with Illumina sample barcodes were introduced in two successive PCR steps. Sequencing of the TCR alpha and beta cDNA libraries was done on the Illumina HiSeq platform using custom primers. Concerning the study's data processing: MiGEC was used to process raw reads and extract unique molecular identifiers, and MiXCR was used to find CDR3 positions. Recombination models were inferred per individual with the repgenHMM and IGoR tools using an EM algorithm. Shared clonotypes were analyzed with the tcR package in R, and sharing was normalized by the product of cloneset sizes. To study raw recombination without the effects of thymic and clonal selection, out-of-frame nonproductive sequences were analyzed. TCRdb trimmed the raw reads at Q25, called clones with MiXCR and kept productive beta chains. Entries that share a CDR3 protein sequence are merged under the most common genes and DNA. TCRdb, not the authors, supplied the V and J calls. Counted in this sample were approximately 140,000 distinct CDR3 sequences; 3% to 4% of them appeared once. Together, the top ten hold roughly 8% of the sample.

This clonotype was counted ten times or more. The antigen this receptor binds is unknown. No much larger clonotype is one base removed from it; base qualities were not supplied. The CDR3 numbers 14 residues from cysteine through phenylalanine. Here the CDR3 DNA is all that survives: 42 bases in frame from base 1. V and J lose 6 bases and 3 bases, and a span of 18 bases separates them. The germline V gene yields SQVTM for CDR1 and ANQGSEA for CDR2. Only healthy Caucasian donors were included. Using Miltenyi CD45RO+ enrichment and human naive T-cell isolation kits, memory (CD45RO+) and naive T cells were isolated from PBMC. General study outcomes and caveats: Because the same donors could not be followed over many years, the conclusions depended on cross-sectional statistical analysis. Fewer insertions were carried by abundant cord blood beta clonotypes, a similar but weaker trend appeared in young adult naive repertoires, and no such trend appeared in memory repertoires. In monozygotic twins, out-of-frame TCR alpha sharing was systematically underestimated by recombination models, although the models agreed with sharing between unrelated individuals. Out-of-frame TCR alpha sequences shared between twins showed an excess of low generation-probability sequences compared with coincidental sharing between unrelated individuals. Zero-insertion analyses could be partly confounded by invariant T cells such as MAIT and iNKT, though diverse VJ usage argued against such confounding for most clonotypes. The excess sharing between twins in beta out-of-frame sequences was weaker because fewer shared sequences reduced the signal-to-noise ratio.

The sequence is built from TRBV29-1 and TRBJ2-7; perhaps TRBD1 is the D gene, with 6 bases matching. This TCR was sampled from a man aged 18 to 30 in good health. Sequenced sample: memory T cells sorted from blood. The cell subset or site label here, explained by the study, means: CD45RO+ enriched T cells. The DNA sequence follows: TGCAGCGTGCCTGGGGACACCCCCCTCTACGAGCAGTACTTC. This yields the protein CSVPGDTPLYEQYF.